These 29 T cell receptor beta chains originate from one sample sequenced in a study of cytomegalovirus exposure and HLA in healthy donors (dated by TCRdb to about 2017). Receptor libraries were prepared by the immunoSEQ multiplex PCR assay. For the multiplex PCR, a mixture combining 60 forward primers for TCR Vbeta segments and 13 reverse primers for TCR Jbeta segments was used. Held by TCRdb, this immuneACCESS table contains in-frame sequences only and omits some clones. Under half of the omission traces to an unresolved V gene where checked; the cause of the rest is unknown. The sample table lists approximately 110,000 clones, more than 65% of them with a count of one. Approximately 3% of the sample belongs to the ten largest clones. Material for sequencing was PBMCs. The receptors originated from a man under 40 in good health and CMV-seronegative.

The chain has TRBV4-2 and TRBJ2-2, with D possibly TRBD1 on 6 matching bases. The germline V gene encodes CDR1 LGHNA and CDR2 YNFKEQ. Between the trimmed V and J ends, which lost 2 bases and 2 bases, there was a span of 21 bases. The length of the CDR3 is 19 residues. The CDR3 region is CASSQLTGGVGLNTGELFF. CDR3 nucleotides: TGTGCCAGCAGCCAACTGACAGGTGGGGTCGGTCTAAACACCGGGGAGCTGTTTTTT.

The rearrangement joins TRBV7-2 to TRBJ1-4; the match to TRBD1 covers 9 bases. The CDR3 covers 14 residues. The V gene's germline CDR1 is SGHTA and CDR2 FQGNSA. Trimming at V came to 5 bases and at J to 8 bases, leaving 6 bases not matched to a gene. The CDR3 DNA sequence: TGTGCCAGCAGCACCGGGACAGGGAACGAAAAACTGTTTTTT. This gives the protein CASSTGTGNEKLFF.

Only one count was recorded for this clone. This chain connects TRBV18 to TRBJ2-7; TRBD1 matches 7 bases. Germline-derived CDR1 and CDR2 are KGHSH and LQKENI. The trim removed 6 bases at V and 7 bases at J, leaving 15 bases unmatched. This CDR3 comprises 15 residues. The CDR3 region is CASSTRQGQGEEQYF. Here the CDR3 DNA reads TGTGCCAGCTCCACTCGCCAGGGGCAGGGGGAGGAGCAGTACTTC.

This clone is a singleton in its sample. The gene calls are TRBV19 and TRBJ2-1; tentatively, D is TRBD1 (5 bases). From germline, CDR1 is LNHDA and CDR2 SQIVND (reference sequence). This CDR3 has 21 amino acids. The V and J ends lost 3 bases and 0 bases respectively, with 27 bases between them. The chain's CDR3 is CASSIPPKRTTKSGSYNEQFF. The DNA of the CDR3 is TGTGCCAGTAGTATTCCCCCTAAGAGGACAACTAAGTCCGGCTCCTACAATGAGCAGTTCTTC.

The V gene is TRBV30, the J gene TRBJ1-1; D not resolved. CDR3 size: 12 residues. CDR1 and CDR2 from the germline V gene are GTSNPN and SVGIG (reference sequence). Trimming stripped 7 bases from V and 6 bases from J, with 15 bases between. The CDR3 nucleotides are TGTGCCTACTCGGTCCGGAGGGCTGAAGCTTTCTTT. Translated: CAYSVRRAEAFF.

The V call is TRBV30, the J call TRBJ2-3, with D hard to call. This CDR3 has 13 residues. Germline CDR1 reads GTSNPN; CDR2 reads SVGIG (reference sequence). V was pared by 4 bases and J by 2 bases, with 10 bases between. The CDR3 region has the DNA TGTGCCTGGAAAGCGACCCACACAGATACGCAGTATTTT. Protein sequence: CAWKATHTDTQYF.

The rearrangement links TRBV23-1 to TRBJ2-5; D is possibly TRBD1 (7 bases). TRBV23-1 is treated as an ORF (open reading frame) with a function not yet certain. The CDR3 covers 13 residues. Deletions cut 3 bases from V and 4 bases from J, with 9 bases between. In nucleotides, the CDR3 is TGCGCCAGCAGTCAGCAGGGGGGAGAGACCCAGTACTTC. As protein: CASSQQGGETQYF.

The chain uses TRBV29-1 and TRBJ1-1; perhaps TRBD1 as D (5 bases). Germline CDR1 is SQVTM and CDR2 is ANQGSEA. The CDR3 consists of 14 residues. Trimming took off 7 bases at V and 0 bases at J, with 15 bases between the two ends. The CDR3 nucleotides are TGCAGCGCTCCAGGGCGGGAATTGAACACTGAAGCTTTCTTT. Residues: CSAPGRELNTEAFF. The whole variable domain, filled in from reference TRBV29-1 and TRBJ1-1, reads SAVISQKPSRDICQRGTSLTIQCQVDSQVTMMFWYRQQPGQSLTLIATANQGSEATYESGFVIDKFPISRPNLTFSTLTVSNMSPEDSSIYLCSAPGRELNTEAFFGQGTRLTVV.

This clone was detected only once. The genes are TRBV4-1 and TRBJ1-2; 9 bases are a match to TRBD1. V trimming: 1 base; J trimming: 6 bases; junction bases outside the gene matches: 9. The CDR3 loop spans 16 amino acids. Germline CDR1 is MGHRA and CDR2 is YSYEKL. In DNA, the CDR3 is TGCGCCAGCAGCCAAGTAAATACAGGGGGCGAGGATGGCTACACCTTC. This codes for CASSQVNTGGEDGYTF.

This rearrangement joins TRBV9 to TRBJ2-3, with TRBD2 matching 10 bases. V was pared by 3 bases and J by 2 bases, with 3 bases of the junction left unmatched. Per germline, CDR1 SGDLS and CDR2 YYNGEE. The CDR3 is made up of 15 amino acids. The CDR3 DNA is TGTGCCAGCAGCGCCACTAGCGGGACCACAGATACGCAGTATTTT. Amino acids: CASSATSGTTDTQYF.

The rearrangement joins TRBV19 to TRBJ2-5, with a possible D match to TRBD1 (6 bases). CDR1 LNHDA and CDR2 SQIVND come from the germline V gene (reference sequence). With 3 bases removed from V and 4 bases from J, the gap between germline ends came to 24 bases. CDR3 length: 18 amino acids. The CDR3 here is CASSIRPLSTGLGETQYF. CDR3 nucleotides: TGTGCCAGTAGTATTCGCCCCCTCTCGACAGGATTAGGAGAGACCCAGTACTTC.

This chain uses TRBV11-3 with TRBJ2-1, with D tentatively TRBD2 (5 bases). This CDR3 has 13 amino acids. CDR1 and CDR2 from the germline V gene are SGHNT and YENEEA. Trimming removed 5 bases at V and 6 bases at J, with 11 bases between. CDR3 coding DNA: TGTGCCAGCAGCATCGGAGGCCGCAATGAGCAGTTCTTC. Translation: CASSIGGRNEQFF.

This sequence joins TRBV7-2 and TRBJ2-7; perhaps TRBD1 as D (5 bases). The germline CDR1 and CDR2 sequences are SGHTA and FQGNSA. This CDR3 spans 12 amino acids. The V end was cut by 4 bases, the J end by 6 bases, with 10 bases between. The CDR3 protein is CASSYHQGEQYF. The CDR3 nucleotides read TGTGCCAGCAGCTACCATCAGGGCGAGCAGTACTTC.

This clone was counted a few times. CDR3 bases: TGTGCCAGCAGCGTCGGACAGGGGAGAGGTGGCTACACCTTC. The encoded protein is CASSVGQGRGGYTF. The rearrangement uses TRBV9 and TRBJ1-2; TRBD1 aligns across 9 bases. This CDR3 contains 14 residues. The ends lost 2 bases at V and 7 bases at J; junction bases unmatched: 6. Germline V CDR1 and CDR2: SGDLS, YYNGEE.

This rearrangement joins TRBV7-2 to TRBJ1-2; no definite D call. Germline CDR1 and CDR2: SGHTA and FQGNSA. This CDR3 comprises 13 residues. V gave up 5 bases and J gave up 5 bases, with 12 bases separating them. In DNA form, the CDR3 reads TGTGCCAGCAGCCCCCGCACTGTTTATGGCTACACCTTC. Translated: CASSPRTVYGYTF.

The V call is TRBV18, the J call TRBJ1-1; D is perhaps TRBD1 (5 bases). The CDR3 contains 16 residues. Germline V gene sequence: CDR1 KGHSH, CDR2 LQKENI. Trimming shortened V by 6 bases and J by 1 base, and 18 bases separated the two germline ends. CDR3 DNA: TGTGCCAGCTCGCGCCCCATCGGGCAGGGGAACACTGAAGCTTTCTTT. Amino acid sequence: CASSRPIGQGNTEAFF. The full variable domain, in which reference TRBV18 and TRBJ1-1 provide the parts outside the CDR3, is NAGVMQNPRHLVRRRGQEARLRCSPMKGHSHVYWYRQLPEEGLKFMVYLQKENIIDESGMPKERFSAEFPKEGPSILRIQQVVRGDSAAYFCASSRPIGQGNTEAFFGQGTRLTVV.

The chain employs TRBV28 and TRBJ1-5; the D is unclear. The CDR3 is 12 residues long. From germline, CDR1 is MDHEN and CDR2 SYDVKM. V lost 7 bases and J 6 bases, leaving 10 bases between the germline ends. The CDR3: CASIDPGQPQHF. DNA of the CDR3: TGTGCCAGCATCGACCCAGGTCAGCCCCAGCATTTT.

The chain is built from TRBV2 and TRBJ1-4; 7 bases match TRBD1. Looked up from germline, CDR1 is SNHLY and CDR2 is FYNNEI. The CDR3 has 15 amino acids. V trimming: 10 bases; J trimming: 0 bases; junction bases outside the gene matches: 8. The CDR3 reads CATSDRRTTNEKLFF. CDR3 sequence (DNA): TGTGCCACCTCGGACAGGAGAACAACTAATGAAAAACTGTTTTTT. Full variable domain (outside the CDR3, taken from reference TRBV2 and TRBJ1-4): EPEVTQTPSHQVTQMGQEVILRCVPISNHLYFYWYRQILGQKVEFLVSFYNNEISEKSEIFDDQFSVERPDGSNFTLKIRSTKLEDSAMYFCATSDRRTTNEKLFFGSGTQLSVL.

The CDR3 reads CASSPTQETQYF. The CDR3 bases are TGTGCCAGCTCACCGACTCAAGAGACCCAGTACTTC. The rearrangement uses TRBV18 and TRBJ2-5; D is undetermined. Trimming took off 3 bases at V and 2 bases at J, with 4 bases between the two ends. The CDR3 sequence is 12 residues long. The germline V gene has CDR1 KGHSH and CDR2 LQKENI.

This rearrangement joins TRBV2 to TRBJ1-5; 11 nucleotides agree with TRBD1. Germline assignment: CDR1 SNHLY and CDR2 FYNNEI. The CDR3 consists of 15 residues. With V trimmed by 6 bases and J by 7 bases, 8 bases remained unmatched. Written as DNA, the CDR3 is TGTGCCAGCAGCGCCGGACAGGGGGCCAAACAGCCCCAGCATTTT. It codes for CASSAGQGAKQPQHF.

V and J are TRBV27 and TRBJ1-4, with a weak D call TRBD1 (5 bases). Trimming took 0 bases from V and 12 from J, leaving 17 bases between them. CDR1 and CDR2 (germline): MNHEY, SMNVEV (reference sequence). CDR3 size: 15 residues. In DNA form, the CDR3 reads TGTGCCAGCAGTTTATCGATTCCCCCATCGGGGGAACTGTTTTTT. It specifies CASSLSIPPSGELFF.

The genes are TRBV6-1 and TRBJ2-1; 13 bases agree with TRBD2. Germline V gene sequence: CDR1 MNHNS, CDR2 SASEGT. The CDR3 length is 16 residues. V was pared by 4 bases and J by 3 bases, with 3 bases of the junction left unmatched. The CDR3 here is CASSAGLAGFYNEQFF. CDR3 DNA sequence: TGTGCCAGCAGTGCGGGACTAGCGGGATTCTACAATGAGCAGTTCTTC.

The chain carries TRBV6-1 and TRBJ2-3; no clear D gene. V lost 4 bases to trimming and J lost 3 bases, with 8 bases between them. This CDR3 contains 13 residues. The germline CDR1 and CDR2 sequences are MNHNS and SASEGT. In nucleotides, the CDR3 is TGTGCCAGCAGTGGCCAGAATACAGATACGCAGTATTTT. Encoded protein: CASSGQNTDTQYF.

This chain uses TRBV29-1 with TRBJ1-1, with D hard to call. The CDR3 extends over 12 amino acids. Trimming stripped 1 base from V and 4 bases from J, with 7 bases between. Germline CDR1 reads SQVTM; CDR2 reads ANQGSEA. CDR3 DNA sequence: TGCAGCGTTGAAGCAAGCGGCACTGAAGCTTTCTTT. Translated, it gives CSVEASGTEAFF.

The chain couples TRBV5-4 to TRBJ1-1, with D unresolved. V was cut by 0 bases and J by 5 bases, with 14 bases left in between. The germline V gene has CDR1 SGHNT and CDR2 YYREEE (reference sequence). The CDR3 loop spans 15 amino acids. This CDR3 is CASSLASSLKTEAFF. CDR3 DNA: TGTGCCAGCAGCTTGGCTTCCTCCCTTAAAACTGAAGCTTTCTTT.

The CDR3 region is CASSGGPPGGTDTQYF. The CDR3 nucleotides read TGTGCCAGCAGCGGCGGACCACCAGGGGGTACAGATACGCAGTATTTT. This chain links TRBV9 with TRBJ2-3; 7 nucleotides match TRBD1. The CDR3 has 16 residues. Germline V gene sequence: CDR1 SGDLS, CDR2 YYNGEE. With V trimmed by 3 bases and J by 3 bases, 10 bases remained unmatched. The variable domain in full, with the rest retrieved from reference TRBV9 and TRBJ2-3, is DSGVTQTPKHLITATGQRVTLRCSPRSGDLSVYWYQQSLDQGLQFLIQYYNGEERAKGNILERFSAQQFPDLHSELNLSSLELGDSALYFCASSGGPPGGTDTQYFGPGTRLTVL.

As regards this clone: Other DNA sequences in the sample encode the same CDR3. J is TRBJ2-5 and V is TRBV5-1; 7 positions match TRBD1. The J segment lost 6 bases and the V segment lost 7 bases, leaving 12 bases of the junction unmatched. This CDR3 is 14 amino acids long. Per germline, CDR1 SGHRS and CDR2 YFSETQ. CDR3 protein: CASWLTGQPKTQYF. CDR3 nucleotides: TGCGCCAGCTGGTTAACGGGACAGCCGAAGACCCAGTACTTC.

The V and J genes are TRBV7-9 and TRBJ2-1; 10 nucleotides match TRBD1. Germline V gene sequence: CDR1 SEHNR, CDR2 FQNEAQ (reference sequence). This CDR3 has 18 amino acids. Trimming cost V 5 bases and J 1 base; bases outside gene matches: 11. As DNA, the CDR3 is TGTGCCAGCAGCCCCGTAGTGGGACAGGGGAGGTCCTACAATGAGCAGTTCTTC. Translated: CASSPVVGQGRSYNEQFF.

This chain links TRBV5-1 with TRBJ2-7; maybe TRBD1 (8 bases). This CDR3 is built from 15 residues. Germline V lookup: CDR1 SGHRS, CDR2 YFSETQ. V was pared by 1 base and J by 1 base, with 12 bases between. CDR3 in amino acids: CASSLNRGGSYEQYF. CDR3 nucleotide sequence: TGCGCCAGCAGCTTGAACAGGGGGGGATCCTACGAGCAGTACTTC.